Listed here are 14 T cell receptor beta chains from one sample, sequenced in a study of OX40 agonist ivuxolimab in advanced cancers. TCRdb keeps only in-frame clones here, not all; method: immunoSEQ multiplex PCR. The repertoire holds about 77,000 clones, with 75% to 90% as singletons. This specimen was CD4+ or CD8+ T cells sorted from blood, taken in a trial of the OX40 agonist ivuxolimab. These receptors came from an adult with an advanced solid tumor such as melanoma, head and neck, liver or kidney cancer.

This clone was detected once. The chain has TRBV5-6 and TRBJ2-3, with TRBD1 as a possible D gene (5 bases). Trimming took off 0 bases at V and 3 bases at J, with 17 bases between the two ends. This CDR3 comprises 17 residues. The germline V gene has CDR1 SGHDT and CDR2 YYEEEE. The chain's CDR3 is CASSLESRVTITDTQYF. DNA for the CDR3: TGTGCCAGCAGCTTGGAGTCCAGGGTTACTATTACAGATACGCAGTATTTT.

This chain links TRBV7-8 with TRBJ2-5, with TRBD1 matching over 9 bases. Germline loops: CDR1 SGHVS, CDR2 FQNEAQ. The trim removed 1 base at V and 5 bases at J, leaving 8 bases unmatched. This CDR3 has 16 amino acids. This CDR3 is CASSLVFRTGDETQYF. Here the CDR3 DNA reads TGTGCCAGCAGCTTAGTTTTCCGGACAGGGGACGAGACCCAGTACTTC.

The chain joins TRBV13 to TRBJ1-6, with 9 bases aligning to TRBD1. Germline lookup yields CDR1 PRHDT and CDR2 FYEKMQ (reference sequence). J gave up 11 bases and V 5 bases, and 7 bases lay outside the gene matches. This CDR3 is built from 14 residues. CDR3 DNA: TGTGCCAGCAGCCTGACAGGGGGAACGCCACCCCTCCACTTT. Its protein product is CASSLTGGTPPLHF.

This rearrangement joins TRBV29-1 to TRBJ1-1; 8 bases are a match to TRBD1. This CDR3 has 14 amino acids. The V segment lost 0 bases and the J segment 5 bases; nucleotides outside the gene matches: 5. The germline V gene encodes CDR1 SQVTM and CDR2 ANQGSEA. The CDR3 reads CSVEDRQGATEAFF. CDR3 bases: TGCAGCGTTGAAGATCGGCAGGGGGCTACTGAAGCTTTCTTT. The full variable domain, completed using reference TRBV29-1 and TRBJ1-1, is SAVISQKPSRDICQRGTSLTIQCQVDSQVTMMFWYRQQPGQSLTLIATANQGSEATYESGFVIDKFPISRPNLTFSTLTVSNMSPEDSSIYLCSVEDRQGATEAFFGQGTRLTVV.

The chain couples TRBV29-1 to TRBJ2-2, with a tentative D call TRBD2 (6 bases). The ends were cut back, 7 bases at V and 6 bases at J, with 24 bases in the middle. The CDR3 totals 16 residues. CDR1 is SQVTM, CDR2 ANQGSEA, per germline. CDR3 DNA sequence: TGCAGCGCCCGAGGAATACGGATTTCGGGGGCCGGGGAGCTGTTTTTT. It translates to CSARGIRISGAGELFF.

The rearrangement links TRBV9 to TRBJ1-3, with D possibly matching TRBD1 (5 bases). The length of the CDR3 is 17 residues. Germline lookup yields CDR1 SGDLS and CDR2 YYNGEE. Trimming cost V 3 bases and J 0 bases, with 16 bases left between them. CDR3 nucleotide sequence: TGTGCCAGCAGCGCCCGGACACTTGGTGACTCTGGAAACACCATATATTTT. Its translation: CASSARTLGDSGNTIYF.

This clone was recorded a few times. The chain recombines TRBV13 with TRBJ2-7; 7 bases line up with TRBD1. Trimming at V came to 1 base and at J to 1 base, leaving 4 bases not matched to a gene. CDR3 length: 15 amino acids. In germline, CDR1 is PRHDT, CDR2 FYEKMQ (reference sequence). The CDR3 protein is CASSLVPGQSYEQYF. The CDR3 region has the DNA TGTGCCAGCAGCTTAGTCCCGGGACAGTCCTACGAGCAGTACTTC. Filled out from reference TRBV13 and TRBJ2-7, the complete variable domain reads AAGVIQSPRHLIKEKRETATLKCYPIPRHDTVYWYQQGPGQDPQFLISFYEKMQSDKGSIPDRFSAQQFSDYHSELNMSSLELGDSALYFCASSLVPGQSYEQYFGPGTRLTVT.

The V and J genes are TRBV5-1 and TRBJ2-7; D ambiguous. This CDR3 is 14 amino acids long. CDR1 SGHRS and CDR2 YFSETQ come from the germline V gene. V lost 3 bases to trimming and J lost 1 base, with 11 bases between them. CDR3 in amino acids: CASSWGGESYEQYF. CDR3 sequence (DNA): TGCGCCAGCAGCTGGGGTGGGGAATCCTACGAGCAGTACTTC.

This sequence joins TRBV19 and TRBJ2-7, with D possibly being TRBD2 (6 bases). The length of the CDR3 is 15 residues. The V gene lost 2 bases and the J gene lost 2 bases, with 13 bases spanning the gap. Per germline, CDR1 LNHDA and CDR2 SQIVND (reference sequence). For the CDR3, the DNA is TGTGCCAGTAGTATACGCGGGAAAGGTCCCTACGAGCAGTACTTC. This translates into CASSIRGKGPYEQYF.

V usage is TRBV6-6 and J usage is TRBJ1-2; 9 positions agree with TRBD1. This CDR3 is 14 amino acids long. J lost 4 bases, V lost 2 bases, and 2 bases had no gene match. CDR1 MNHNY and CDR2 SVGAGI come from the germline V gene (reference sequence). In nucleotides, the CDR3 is TGTGCCAGCAGTTACCGGACAGGGGTCTATGGCTACACCTTC. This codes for CASSYRTGVYGYTF.

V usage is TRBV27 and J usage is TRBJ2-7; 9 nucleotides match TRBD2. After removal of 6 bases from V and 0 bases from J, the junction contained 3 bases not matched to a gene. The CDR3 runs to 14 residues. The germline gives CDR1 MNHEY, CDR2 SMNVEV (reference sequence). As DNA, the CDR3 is TGTGCCAGCAGGACTAGCGGAAACTCCTACGAGCAGTACTTC. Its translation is CASRTSGNSYEQYF.

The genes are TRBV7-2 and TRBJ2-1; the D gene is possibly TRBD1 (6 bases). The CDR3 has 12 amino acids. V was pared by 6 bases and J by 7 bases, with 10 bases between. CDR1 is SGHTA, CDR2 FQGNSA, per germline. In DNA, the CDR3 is TGTGCCAGCAGTTACAGGGATAATGAGCAGTTCTTC. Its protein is CASSYRDNEQFF.

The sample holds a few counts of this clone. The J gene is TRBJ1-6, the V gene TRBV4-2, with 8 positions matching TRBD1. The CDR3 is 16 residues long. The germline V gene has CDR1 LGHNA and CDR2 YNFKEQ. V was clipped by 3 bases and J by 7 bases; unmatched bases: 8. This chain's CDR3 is CASSHLQQGANSPLHF. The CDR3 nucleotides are TGTGCCAGCAGCCACCTCCAGCAGGGGGCGAATTCACCCCTCCACTTT.

Here the CDR3 reads CASSSDRENTQYF. As DNA, the CDR3 is TGTGCCAGCAGCTCGGACAGGGAGAATACGCAGTATTTT. The rearrangement links TRBV11-1 to TRBJ2-3, with 8 bases that match TRBD1. The CDR3 is made up of 13 amino acids. Germline V CDR1 and CDR2: SGHAT, FQDESV (reference sequence). The J segment lost 7 bases and the V segment lost 4 bases, leaving 4 bases of the junction unmatched. Looking up the rest from reference TRBV11-1 and TRBJ2-3 gives the full variable domain: EAEVAQSPRYKITEKSQAVAFWCDPISGHATLYWYRQILGQGPELLVQFQDESVVDDSQLPKDRFSAERLKGVDSTLKIQPAELGDSAMYLCASSSDRENTQYFGPGTRLTVL.